This T cell receptor (beta chain) was sequenced for a study of blood T cell repertoires in COVID-19. The protocol was immunoSEQ multiplex PCR, while the TCRdb copy is restricted to in-frame clones and leaves out a portion. The sample has about 360,000 clones; around 90% are singletons. This clone was counted a single time. The age range of participants was 18 to 89 years, with residence in about two dozen US areas. Looked up from germline, CDR1 is MGHDK and CDR2 is SYGVNS. The CDR3 is 15 residues long. Trimming at V came to 2 bases and at J to 1 base, leaving 4 bases not matched to a gene. The TCR was taken from a woman in her forties with acute COVID-19. The genes are TRBV25-1 and TRBJ2-7; 8 bases align to TRBD1. Sequencing was carried out using PBMCs or T cells enriched from blood (not recorded which). The chain's CDR3 is CASSEPGTGSYEQYF. CDR3 in DNA: TGTGCCAGCAGTGAACCCGGGACAGGATCCTACGAGCAGTACTTC.